A single sample gave rise to the 32 T cell receptor beta chains below, sequenced in a study of CD8+ T cells in alopecia areata. Treatment indicated: oral pan-JAK inhibitor, 5-10 mg twice daily. Patients with alopecia areata provided lesional scalp punch biopsies as well as peripheral blood. The authors extracted RNA and reverse transcribed it into cDNA as the sequencing template. This table comes from immunoSEQ multiplex PCR, and its TCRdb copy is limited to in-frame clones, with some not included. The sample lists a few thousand clones, 91% seen once, with about a fifth in the top ten. Sequences were derived from skin, sampled at week 4, from a patient treated with tofacitinib. These receptors were taken from a human donor with alopecia areata.

The chain recombines TRBV2 with TRBJ2-1, with a weak D call TRBD2 (5 bases). CDR3 length: 14 residues. Germline V gene sequence: CDR1 SNHLY, CDR2 FYNNEI. The ends were cut back, 6 bases at V and 3 bases at J, with 12 bases in the middle. The CDR3 sequence is CASRWSGNYNEQFF. In DNA, the CDR3 is TGTGCCAGCAGGTGGTCCGGGAACTACAATGAGCAGTTCTTC.

The chain joins TRBV7-2 to TRBJ2-1, with D perhaps TRBD1 (6 bases). The germline gives CDR1 SGHTA, CDR2 FQGNSA. V was shortened by 6 bases and J by 4 bases, with 16 bases between the two germline ends. CDR3 length: 15 residues. The CDR3 protein is CASSLGQRWYNEQFF. The CDR3 region has the DNA TGTGCCAGCAGTCTTGGACAGAGGTGGTACAATGAGCAGTTCTTC. Looking up the rest from reference TRBV7-2 and TRBJ2-1 gives the full variable domain: GAGVSQSPSNKVTEKGKDVELRCDPISGHTALYWYRQSLGQGLEFLIYFQGNSAPDKSGLPSDRFSAERTGGSVSTLTIQRTQQEDSAVYLCASSLGQRWYNEQFFGPGTRLTVL.

V gene TRBV7-3 combines with J gene TRBJ2-7; D remains unclear. The CDR3 is 14 residues long. Germline V CDR1 and CDR2: SGHTA, FQGTGA. The V end was cut by 6 bases, the J end by 0 bases, with 12 bases between. The CDR3 nucleotides are TGTGCCAGCAGGACTCGCGGAACCTCCTACGAGCAGTACTTC. This encodes CASRTRGTSYEQYF.

This rearrangement joins TRBV5-1 to TRBJ2-1, with 8 positions matching TRBD2. Germline V gene data show CDR1 as SGHRS and CDR2 as YFSETQ. Trimming removed 4 bases from V and 0 bases from J; junction bases left unmatched: 6. The CDR3 totals 16 residues. The CDR3 here is CASSAAGGSSYNEQFF. In DNA, the CDR3 is TGCGCCAGCAGCGCCGCGGGGGGCAGCTCCTACAATGAGCAGTTCTTC.

The rearrangement links TRBV29-1 to TRBJ2-1, with TRBD2 identical over 9 bases. The V segment lost 2 bases and the J segment 2 bases; nucleotides outside the gene matches: 4. This CDR3 comprises 15 residues. Germline CDR1 and CDR2: SQVTM and ANQGSEA. The CDR3 sequence: CSVEFSGGPYNEQFF. The CDR3 DNA is TGCAGCGTTGAATTTAGCGGGGGCCCCTACAATGAGCAGTTCTTC.

This clone is labeled as large. J is TRBJ2-7 and V is TRBV29-1, with 11 bases matching TRBD1. The CDR3 loop spans 13 amino acids. The ends lost 5 bases at V and 3 bases at J; junction bases unmatched: 3. Germline V gene sequence: CDR1 SQVTM, CDR2 ANQGSEA. For the CDR3, the DNA is TGCAGCGTTCGGACAGGGGGCAACTACGAGCAGTACTTC. Amino acids: CSVRTGGNYEQYF.

This chain uses TRBV6-6 with TRBJ1-5; D ambiguous. The V gene lost 2 bases and the J gene lost 4 bases, with 6 bases spanning the gap. This CDR3 contains 13 residues. Per germline, CDR1 MNHNY and CDR2 SVGAGI (reference sequence). The CDR3 loop is CASSYTVNQPQHF. Here the CDR3 DNA reads TGTGCCAGCAGTTACACGGTTAATCAGCCCCAGCATTTT.

The chain uses TRBV23-1 and TRBJ1-5, with a weak D call TRBD1 (6 bases). TRBV23-1 is filed as an ORF, its function uncertain. Trimming took 4 bases from V and 0 from J, leaving 28 bases between them. This CDR3 region has 21 residues. CDR3 in DNA: TGCGCCAGCAGTCTAGAGGAACAGGGACCGCTGGGGGGGGGTAGCAATCAGCCCCAGCATTTT. It translates to CASSLEEQGPLGGGSNQPQHF.

The gene calls are TRBV7-2 and TRBJ2-3; 9 bases map to TRBD2. Germline V gene data show CDR1 as SGHTA and CDR2 as FQGNSA. This CDR3 is 15 amino acids long. The V and J ends lost 4 bases and 6 bases, in that order; junction bases with no gene match: 8. In nucleotides, the CDR3 is TGTGCCAGCAGCTCAAAAGCGGGGGGAGGGGATACGCAGTATTTT. It specifies CASSSKAGGGDTQYF.

The chain couples TRBV2 to TRBJ2-7; 9 bases line up with TRBD1. The V segment lost 9 bases and the J segment 2 bases; nucleotides outside the gene matches: 5. Germline V gene data show CDR1 as SNHLY and CDR2 as FYNNEI. This CDR3 region has 13 residues. CDR3 sequence (DNA): TGTGCCAGTTCGGGACAGGGTACCTACGAGCAGTACTTC. Translating it yields CASSGQGTYEQYF.

The CDR3 DNA follows: TGTGCCAGCACCGGTACAGGGTTTAGTAATGAGCAGTTCTTC. Translation gives CASTGTGFSNEQFF. This sequence joins TRBV28 and TRBJ2-1, with D perhaps TRBD1 (6 bases). CDR1 MDHEN and CDR2 SYDVKM come from the germline V gene. This CDR3 has 14 amino acids. V lost 7 bases and J lost 7, with 17 bases in between.

The V call is TRBV7-7, the J call TRBJ2-5, with D tentatively TRBD1 or TRBD2 (5 bases each). This CDR3 is 14 amino acids long. Germline CDR1 SSHAT, CDR2 FNYEAQ (reference sequence). Between the trimmed V and J ends, which lost 2 bases and 0 bases, there was a span of 7 bases. The CDR3 here is CASSLRDHQETQYF. CDR3 coding DNA: TGTGCCAGCAGCTTACGGGACCACCAAGAGACCCAGTACTTC.

V and J are TRBV5-1 and TRBJ2-3; a weak D match, TRBD2 (6 bases). CDR3 size: 14 residues. V shed 3 bases and J shed 0 bases, with 8 bases lying between them. CDR1 and CDR2 (germline): SGHRS, YFSETQ. The CDR3 coding sequence is TGCGCCAGCAGCTGGGGGACTAGCACAGATACGCAGTATTTT. Its translation is CASSWGTSTDTQYF.

The chain joins TRBV29-1 to TRBJ2-5; 9 bases agree with TRBD1. The trim removed 4 bases at V and 4 bases at J, leaving 7 bases unmatched. The CDR3 totals 14 residues. CDR1 is SQVTM, CDR2 ANQGSEA, per germline. DNA of the CDR3: TGCAGCGTTGTGACAGGGGGAGTTTTAGAGACCCAGTACTTC. It specifies CSVVTGGVLETQYF.

This rearrangement joins TRBV4-1 to TRBJ2-7, with D perhaps matching TRBD1 (5 bases). The CDR3 is 15 amino acids. Germline assignment: CDR1 MGHRA and CDR2 YSYEKL. Between the trimmed V and J ends, which lost 1 base and 1 base, there was a span of 11 bases. The CDR3: CASSQGQPNSYEQYF. Here the CDR3 DNA reads TGCGCCAGCAGCCAAGGACAGCCGAATTCCTACGAGCAGTACTTC.

The chain has TRBV11-2 and TRBJ1-6; no clear D. CDR1 and CDR2 (germline): SGHAT, FQNNGV. This CDR3 comprises 15 residues. V was trimmed by 1 base and J by 4 bases, leaving 8 bases between them. The CDR3 spells CASSLGTAYNSPLHF. CDR3 coding DNA: TGTGCCAGCAGCTTAGGGACGGCTTATAATTCACCCCTCCACTTT.

This sequence joins TRBV5-8 and TRBJ1-6; D possibly corresponds to TRBD1 (6 bases). Trimming removed 2 bases at V and 4 bases at J, with 13 bases between. This CDR3 spans 16 amino acids. Germline values: CDR1 SGHTS, CDR2 YDEGEE. DNA for the CDR3: TGTGCCAGCAGCTTACTCTGGACAGTTTATAATTCACCCCTCCACTTT. It encodes CASSLLWTVYNSPLHF.

The rearrangement links TRBV6-6 to TRBJ2-1; D perhaps matches TRBD2 (5 bases). V was pared by 3 bases and J by 6 bases, with 12 bases between. This CDR3 is 14 amino acids long. Germline V gene data show CDR1 as MNHNY and CDR2 as SVGAGI (reference sequence). The chain's CDR3 is CASSYTGFGNEQFF. CDR3 coding DNA: TGTGCCAGCAGTTATACGGGATTCGGCAATGAGCAGTTCTTC.

The V and J genes are TRBV5-1 and TRBJ2-3; 15 bases fit TRBD2. V shed 4 bases, J shed 5 bases, and the junction held 2 bases outside the gene matches. Looked up from germline, CDR1 is SGHRS and CDR2 is YFSETQ. The CDR3 runs 15 residues. CDR3 sequence: CASSPGLAGGDTQYF. DNA of the CDR3: TGCGCCAGCAGCCCGGGACTAGCGGGGGGAGATACGCAGTATTTT.

A remark on this clone: Different DNA sequences within this sample yield the same CDR3. This chain links TRBV7-2 with TRBJ1-5; no reliable D call. Germline lookup yields CDR1 SGHTA and CDR2 FQGNSA. Trimming took 1 base from V and 6 from J, leaving 7 bases between them. This CDR3 is 13 amino acids long. CDR3 protein: CASSLEGIQPQHF. The CDR3 nucleotides read TGTGCCAGCAGCTTAGAGGGAATTCAGCCCCAGCATTTT.

The CDR3, as DNA: TGTGCCAGCAGCTTGAGTGGGTCGGACACAGATACGCAGTATTTT. This gives the protein CASSLSGSDTDTQYF. The chain employs TRBV7-2 and TRBJ2-3; D unresolved. Germline CDR1 reads SGHTA; CDR2 reads FQGNSA. V was trimmed by 3 bases and J by 2 bases, leaving 12 bases between them. The CDR3 is 15 amino acids. The entire variable domain, with the rest obtained from reference TRBV7-2 and TRBJ2-3, is as follows: GAGVSQSPSNKVTEKGKDVELRCDPISGHTALYWYRQSLGQGLEFLIYFQGNSAPDKSGLPSDRFSAERTGGSVSTLTIQRTQQEDSAVYLCASSLSGSDTDTQYFGPGTRLTVL.

The J gene is TRBJ1-3, the V gene TRBV30; D gene ambiguous. Germline values: CDR1 GTSNPN, CDR2 SVGIG (reference sequence). The CDR3 is 11 amino acids. Trimming removed 6 bases from V and 4 bases from J, with 7 bases in between. As DNA, the CDR3 is TGTGCCTGCAATCCCGGAAACACCATATATTTT. It specifies CACNPGNTIYF.

This clone was picked up one time. The rearrangement uses TRBV9 and TRBJ2-1; 7 bases align to TRBD1. After removal of 0 bases from V and 4 bases from J, the junction contained 4 bases not matched to a gene. The CDR3 runs 15 residues. The germline V gene encodes CDR1 SGDLS and CDR2 YYNGEE. CDR3 nucleotides: TGTGCCAGCAGCGTAGGACAGGGAAAGTACAATGAGCAGTTCTTC. Residues: CASSVGQGKYNEQFF.

This clone was picked up a small number of times. J is TRBJ2-5 and V is TRBV5-1; 10 bases map to TRBD2. The CDR3 loop spans 15 amino acids. CDR1 and CDR2 (germline): SGHRS, YFSETQ. After removal of 6 bases from V and 5 bases from J, the junction contained 10 bases not matched to a gene. CDR3 loop: CASTPQRGGRETQYF. In DNA, the CDR3 is TGCGCCAGCACCCCTCAGCGGGGGGGCCGCGAGACCCAGTACTTC.

The chain is built from TRBV7-3 and TRBJ1-2; TRBD1 agrees at 10 bases. Germline V gene lookup returns CDR1 SGHTA and CDR2 FQGTGA. The J segment lost 4 bases and the V segment lost 4 bases, leaving 3 bases of the junction unmatched. CDR3 length: 14 residues. The CDR3 DNA is TGTGCCAGCAGCTCCGGACAGGGGGTCTATGGCTACACCTTC. Its protein is CASSSGQGVYGYTF. The variable domain in full, completed from reference TRBV7-3 and TRBJ1-2, reads GAGVSQTPSNKVTEKGKYVELRCDPISGHTALYWYRQSLGQGPEFLIYFQGTGAADDSGLPNDRFFAVRPEGSVSTLKIQRTERGDSAVYLCASSSGQGVYGYTFGSGTRLTVV.

The sample holds one count of this clone. Written as DNA, the CDR3 is TGCGCCAGCAGCCAAGTTTCGCTAGCCACAGACTATGGCTACACCTTC. It codes for CASSQVSLATDYGYTF. The chain uses TRBV4-1 and TRBJ1-2; D not certain. CDR1 MGHRA and CDR2 YSYEKL come from the germline V gene. V was pared by 1 base and J by 3 bases, with 15 bases between. CDR3 size: 16 residues.

The chain has TRBV27 and TRBJ2-6, with D hard to call. CDR1 and CDR2 (germline): MNHEY, SMNVEV (reference sequence). Trimming cost V 2 bases and J 2 bases, with 10 bases left between them. This CDR3 spans 16 amino acids. The CDR3 protein is CASSLRVGTGANVLTF. The CDR3 nucleotides are TGTGCCAGCAGTTTACGTGTTGGGACTGGGGCCAACGTCCTGACTTTC.

This chain connects TRBV6-1 to TRBJ2-1; a weak D match, TRBD1 (6 bases). This CDR3 has 15 residues. V lost 4 bases and J lost 7, with 17 bases in between. Germline CDR1 reads MNHNS; CDR2 reads SASEGT. As DNA, the CDR3 is TGTGCCAGCAGTGCACAGGGTTTGGTTCTGAATGAGCAGTTCTTC. This encodes CASSAQGLVLNEQFF.

V is TRBV30 and J is TRBJ2-7, with no clear D. V lost 1 base, J lost 2 bases, and 15 bases lay in between. CDR3 length: 15 residues. CDR1 is GTSNPN and CDR2 is SVGIG in the germline V gene (reference sequence). The CDR3 loop reads CAWSGAGRSPYEQYF. The DNA of the CDR3 is TGTGCCTGGAGTGGGGCAGGTAGATCCCCCTACGAGCAGTACTTC.

The chain joins TRBV25-1 to TRBJ2-3; D uncertain. The CDR3 has 9 amino acids. Germline CDR1 is MGHDK and CDR2 is SYGVNS. DNA of the CDR3: TGTGCTGTGGGAGATACGCAGTATTTT. The encoded protein is CAVGDTQYF.

This chain links TRBV4-3 with TRBJ1-2; TRBD1 agrees at 9 bases. Germline V gene sequence: CDR1 LGHNA, CDR2 YSLEER. The CDR3 contains 16 residues. Losses at the gene ends were 0 bases for V and 5 bases for J; bases not matched to a gene: 7. The CDR3 DNA is TGCGCCAGCAGCCAAGATTGGGGACAGGGCCCTTATGGCTACACCTTC. Encoded protein: CASSQDWGQGPYGYTF.

The chain couples TRBV9 to TRBJ1-6; D is undetermined. Germline CDR1 SGDLS, CDR2 YYNGEE. The CDR3 length is 17 residues. The germline V and J ends were trimmed by 5 bases and 0 bases, with 15 bases remaining between them. The CDR3 protein is CASSHQDESSYNSPLHF. CDR3 in DNA: TGTGCCAGCAGTCACCAAGACGAGAGCTCCTATAATTCACCCCTCCACTTT.